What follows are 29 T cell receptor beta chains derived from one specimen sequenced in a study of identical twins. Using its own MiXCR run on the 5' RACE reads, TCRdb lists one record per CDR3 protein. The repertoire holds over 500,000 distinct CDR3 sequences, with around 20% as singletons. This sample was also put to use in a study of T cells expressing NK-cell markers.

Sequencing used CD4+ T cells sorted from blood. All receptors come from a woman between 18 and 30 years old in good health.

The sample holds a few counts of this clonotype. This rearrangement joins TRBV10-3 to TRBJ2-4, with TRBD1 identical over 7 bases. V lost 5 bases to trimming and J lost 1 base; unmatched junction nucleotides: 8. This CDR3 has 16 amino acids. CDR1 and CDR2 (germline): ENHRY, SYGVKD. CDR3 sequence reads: CAISRDSQGAKNIQYF. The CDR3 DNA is TGTGCCATCAGTAGGGACAGCCAAGGGGCCAAAAACATTCAGTACTTC.

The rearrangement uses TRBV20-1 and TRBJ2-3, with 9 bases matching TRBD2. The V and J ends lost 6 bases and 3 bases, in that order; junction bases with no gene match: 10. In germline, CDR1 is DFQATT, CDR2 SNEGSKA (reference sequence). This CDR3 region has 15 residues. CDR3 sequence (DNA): TGCAGTGCGGACCAGGCGGCGGGGGGGACAGATACGCAGTATTTT. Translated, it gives CSADQAAGGTDTQYF.

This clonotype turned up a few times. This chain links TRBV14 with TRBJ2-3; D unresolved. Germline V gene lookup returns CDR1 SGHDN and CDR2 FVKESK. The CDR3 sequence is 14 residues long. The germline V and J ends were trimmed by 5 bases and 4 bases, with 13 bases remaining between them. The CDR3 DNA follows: TGTGCCAGCAGCACGACTTGGATGGCAGATACGCAGTATTTT. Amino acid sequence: CASSTTWMADTQYF.

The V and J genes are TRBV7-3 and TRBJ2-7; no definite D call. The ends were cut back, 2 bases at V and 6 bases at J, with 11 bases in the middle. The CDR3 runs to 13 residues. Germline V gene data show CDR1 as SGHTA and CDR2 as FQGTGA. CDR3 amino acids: CASSLRKETEQYF. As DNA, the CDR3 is TGTGCCAGCAGCTTACGGAAAGAGACCGAGCAGTACTTC.

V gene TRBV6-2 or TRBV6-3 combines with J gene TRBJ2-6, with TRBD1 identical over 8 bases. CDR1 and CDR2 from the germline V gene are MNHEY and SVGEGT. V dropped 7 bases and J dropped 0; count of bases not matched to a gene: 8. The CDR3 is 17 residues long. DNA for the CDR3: TGTGCCAGCATCTGGGACAGGTCCTACTCTGGGGCCAACGTCCTGACTTTC. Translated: CASIWDRSYSGANVLTF.

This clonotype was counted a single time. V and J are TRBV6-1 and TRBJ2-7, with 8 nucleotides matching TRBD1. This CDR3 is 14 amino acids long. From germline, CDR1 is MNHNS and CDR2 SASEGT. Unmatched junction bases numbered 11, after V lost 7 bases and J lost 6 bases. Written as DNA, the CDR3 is TGTGCCAGCAAAAGCGGGCAGGGGGCAAGCGAGCAGTACTTC. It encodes CASKSGQGASEQYF.

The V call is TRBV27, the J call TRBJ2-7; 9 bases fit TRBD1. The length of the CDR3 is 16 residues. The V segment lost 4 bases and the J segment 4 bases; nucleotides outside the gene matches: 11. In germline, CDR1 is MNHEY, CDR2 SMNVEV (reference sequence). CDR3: CASSSPMRDRAYEQYF. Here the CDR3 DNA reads TGTGCCAGCAGTTCCCCGATGCGGGACAGGGCTTACGAGCAGTACTTC.

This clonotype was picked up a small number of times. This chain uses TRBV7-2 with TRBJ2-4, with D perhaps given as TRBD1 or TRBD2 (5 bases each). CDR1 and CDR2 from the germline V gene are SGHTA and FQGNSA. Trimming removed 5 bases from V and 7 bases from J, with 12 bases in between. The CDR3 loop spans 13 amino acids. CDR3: CASSPGTGNIQYF. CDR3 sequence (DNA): TGTGCCAGCAGCCCCGGGACGGGTAACATTCAGTACTTC.

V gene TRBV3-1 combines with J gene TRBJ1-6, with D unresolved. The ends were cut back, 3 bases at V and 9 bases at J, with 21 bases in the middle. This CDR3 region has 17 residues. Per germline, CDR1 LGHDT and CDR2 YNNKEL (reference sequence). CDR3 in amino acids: CASSHHGRVSGGSPLHF. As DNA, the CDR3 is TGTGCCAGCAGCCATCATGGCCGGGTTTCGGGAGGTTCACCCCTCCACTTT. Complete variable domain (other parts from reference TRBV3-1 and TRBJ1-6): DTAVSQTPKYLVTQMGNDKSIKCEQNLGHDTMYWYKQDSKKFLKIMFSYNNKELIINETVPNRFSPKSPDKAHLNLHINSLELGDSAVYFCASSHHGRVSGGSPLHFGNGTRLTVT.

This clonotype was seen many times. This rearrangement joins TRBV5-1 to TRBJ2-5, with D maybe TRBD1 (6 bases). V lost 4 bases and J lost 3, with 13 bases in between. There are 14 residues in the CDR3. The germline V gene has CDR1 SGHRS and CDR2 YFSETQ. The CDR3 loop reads CASSPQDRKETQYF. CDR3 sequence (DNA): TGCGCCAGCAGCCCACAGGACAGAAAAGAGACCCAGTACTTC.

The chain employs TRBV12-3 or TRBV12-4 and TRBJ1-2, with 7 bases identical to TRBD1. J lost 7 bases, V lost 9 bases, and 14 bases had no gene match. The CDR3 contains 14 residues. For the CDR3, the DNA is TGTGCCAGTAGGGTGGCAGACAGGGAGACTGGCTACACCTTC. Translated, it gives CASRVADRETGYTF.

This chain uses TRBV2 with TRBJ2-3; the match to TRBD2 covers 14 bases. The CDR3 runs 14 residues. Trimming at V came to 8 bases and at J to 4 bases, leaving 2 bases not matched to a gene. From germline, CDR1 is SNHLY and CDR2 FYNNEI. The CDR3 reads CASGGLAGADTQYF. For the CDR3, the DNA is TGTGCCAGCGGGGGACTAGCGGGAGCAGATACGCAGTATTTT.

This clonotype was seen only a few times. The CDR3 bases are TGTGCCAGCAGCCCTCAGGGACAGACGAACTATGGCTACACCTTC. Translated, it gives CASSPQGQTNYGYTF. This rearrangement joins TRBV7-3 to TRBJ1-2; 7 bases are shared with TRBD1. CDR1 SGHTA and CDR2 FQGTGA come from the germline V gene. There are 15 residues in the CDR3. V shed 5 bases, J shed 2 bases, and the junction held 8 bases outside the gene matches. The full variable domain, in which reference TRBV7-3 and TRBJ1-2 provide the parts outside the CDR3, is GAGVSQTPSNKVTEKGKYVELRCDPISGHTALYWYRQSLGQGPEFLIYFQGTGAADDSGLPNDRFFAVRPEGSVSTLKIQRTERGDSAVYLCASSPQGQTNYGYTFGSGTRLTVV.

The CDR3 protein is CASRRGEYGTDTQYF. In nucleotides, the CDR3 is TGTGCCAGCAGGCGAGGGGAGTACGGGACAGATACGCAGTATTTT. This chain uses TRBV9 with TRBJ2-3; D could derive from TRBD1 or TRBD2 (5 bases each). V was shortened by 5 bases and J by 3 bases, with 16 bases between the two germline ends. This CDR3 spans 15 amino acids. Germline values: CDR1 SGDLS, CDR2 YYNGEE.

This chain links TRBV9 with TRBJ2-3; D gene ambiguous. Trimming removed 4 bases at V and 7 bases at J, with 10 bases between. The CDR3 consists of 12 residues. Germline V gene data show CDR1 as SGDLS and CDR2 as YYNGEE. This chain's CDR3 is CASSPEGNTQYF. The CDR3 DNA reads TGTGCCAGCAGCCCCGAAGGGAATACGCAGTATTTT.

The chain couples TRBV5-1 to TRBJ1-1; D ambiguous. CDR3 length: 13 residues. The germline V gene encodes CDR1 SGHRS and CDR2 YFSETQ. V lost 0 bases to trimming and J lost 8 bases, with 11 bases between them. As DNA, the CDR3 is TGCGCCAGCAGCTTGGCCTCGAGAGAGGAAGCTTTCTTT. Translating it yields CASSLASREEAFF.

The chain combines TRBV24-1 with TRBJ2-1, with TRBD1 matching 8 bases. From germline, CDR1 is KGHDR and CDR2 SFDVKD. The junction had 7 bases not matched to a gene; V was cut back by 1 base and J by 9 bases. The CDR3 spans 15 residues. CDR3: CATSDLYGTGIEQFF. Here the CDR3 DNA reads TGTGCCACCAGTGATTTATATGGGACAGGAATTGAGCAGTTCTTC.

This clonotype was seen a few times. The CDR3 here is CSASEAVYNEQFF. The CDR3 coding sequence is TGCAGCGCTTCGGAGGCAGTTTACAATGAGCAGTTCTTC. The chain has TRBV29-1 and TRBJ2-1; D perhaps matches TRBD2 (5 bases). This CDR3 is built from 13 residues. The germline CDR1 and CDR2 sequences are SQVTM and ANQGSEA. V was shortened by 7 bases and J by 4 bases, with 14 bases between the two germline ends.

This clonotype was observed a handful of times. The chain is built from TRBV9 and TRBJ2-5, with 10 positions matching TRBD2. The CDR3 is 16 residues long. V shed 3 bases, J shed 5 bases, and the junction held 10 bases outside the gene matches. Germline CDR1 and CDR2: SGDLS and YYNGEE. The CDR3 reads CASSGLGLAGVETQYF. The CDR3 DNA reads TGTGCCAGCAGCGGCCTCGGGCTAGCGGGAGTTGAGACCCAGTACTTC.

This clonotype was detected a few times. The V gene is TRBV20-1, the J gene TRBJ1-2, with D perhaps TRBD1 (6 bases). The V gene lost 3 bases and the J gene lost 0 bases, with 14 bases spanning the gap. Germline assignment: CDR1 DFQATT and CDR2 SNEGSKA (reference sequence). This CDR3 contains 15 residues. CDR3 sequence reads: CSASTSTGANYGYTF. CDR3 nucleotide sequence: TGCAGTGCTAGTACGTCGACAGGTGCTAACTATGGCTACACCTTC.

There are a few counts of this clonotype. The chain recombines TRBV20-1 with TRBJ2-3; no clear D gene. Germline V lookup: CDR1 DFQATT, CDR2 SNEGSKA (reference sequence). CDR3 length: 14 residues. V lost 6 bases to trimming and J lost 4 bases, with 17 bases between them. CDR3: CSAERSGYADTQYF. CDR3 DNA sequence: TGCAGTGCCGAACGGAGTGGGTACGCAGATACGCAGTATTTT.

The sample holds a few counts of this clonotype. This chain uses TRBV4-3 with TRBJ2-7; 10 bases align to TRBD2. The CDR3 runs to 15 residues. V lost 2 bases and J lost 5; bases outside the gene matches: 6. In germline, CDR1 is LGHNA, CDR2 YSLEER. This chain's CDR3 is CASSQYLAGAHEQYF. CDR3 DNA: TGCGCCAGCAGCCAATATCTAGCGGGAGCCCACGAGCAGTACTTC.

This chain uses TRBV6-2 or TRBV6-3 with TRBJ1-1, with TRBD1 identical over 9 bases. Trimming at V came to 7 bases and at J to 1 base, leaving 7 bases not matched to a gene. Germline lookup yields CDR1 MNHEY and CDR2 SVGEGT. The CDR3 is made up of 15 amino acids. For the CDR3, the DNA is TGTGCCAGCACGGACAGGGGCTGGGCGAACACTGAAGCTTTCTTT. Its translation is CASTDRGWANTEAFF.

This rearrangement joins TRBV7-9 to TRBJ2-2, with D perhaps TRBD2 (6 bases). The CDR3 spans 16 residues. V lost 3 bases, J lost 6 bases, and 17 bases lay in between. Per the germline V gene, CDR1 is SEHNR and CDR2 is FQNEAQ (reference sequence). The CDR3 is CASSFIYTSFPGELFF. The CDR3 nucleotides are TGTGCCAGCAGCTTCATCTACACTAGCTTCCCCGGGGAGCTGTTTTTT.

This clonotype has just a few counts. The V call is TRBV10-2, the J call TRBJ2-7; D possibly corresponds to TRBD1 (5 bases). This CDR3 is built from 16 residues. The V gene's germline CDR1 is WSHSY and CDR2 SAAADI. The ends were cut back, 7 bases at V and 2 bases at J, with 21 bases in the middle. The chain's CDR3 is CASTEWTIVFPYEQYF. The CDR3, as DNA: TGCGCCAGCACCGAATGGACAATTGTTTTTCCCTACGAGCAGTACTTC.

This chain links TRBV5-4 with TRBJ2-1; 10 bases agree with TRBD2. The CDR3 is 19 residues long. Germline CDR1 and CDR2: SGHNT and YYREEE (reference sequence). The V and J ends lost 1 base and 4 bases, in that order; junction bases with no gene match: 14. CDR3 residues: CASSLLGPSGRSLYNEQFF. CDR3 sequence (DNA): TGTGCCAGCAGCTTGTTGGGGCCTAGCGGGAGAAGTTTATACAATGAGCAGTTCTTC.

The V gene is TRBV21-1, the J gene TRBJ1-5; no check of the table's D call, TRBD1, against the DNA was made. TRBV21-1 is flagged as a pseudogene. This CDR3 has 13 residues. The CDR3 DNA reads TGTGCCAGCAGCCGTACCGGGACTCAGCCCCAGCATTTT. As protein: CASSRTGTQPQHF.

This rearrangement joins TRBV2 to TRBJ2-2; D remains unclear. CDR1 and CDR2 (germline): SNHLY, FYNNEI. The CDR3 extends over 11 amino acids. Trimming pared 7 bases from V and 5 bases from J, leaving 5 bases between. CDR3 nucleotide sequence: TGTGCCAGCATGGAGACCGGGGAGCTGTTTTTT. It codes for CASMETGELFF.

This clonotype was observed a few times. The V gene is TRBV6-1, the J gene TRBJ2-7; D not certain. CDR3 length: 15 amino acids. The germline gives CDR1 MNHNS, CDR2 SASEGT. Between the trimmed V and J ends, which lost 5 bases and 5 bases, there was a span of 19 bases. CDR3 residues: CASSRYPGPQNEQYF. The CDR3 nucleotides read TGTGCCAGCAGTCGCTATCCGGGCCCCCAGAACGAGCAGTACTTC.